Included here is one TCR beta chain sequence, with context. This clonotype has more than one count but fewer than ten. There is no known antigen for this receptor. Base qualities are missing; no much larger clone stands one base away. These data are taken from a study of T-cell memory formation after mild COVID-19 (dated by TCRdb to the early 2020s). Concerning the study at large: Most TCR sequence clusters were specific to one of the two donors. In a couple of donors, T-cell clones that expanded and contracted after mild COVID-19 were tracked by sequencing TCRalpha and TCRbeta repertoires over time. Two young, previously healthy adult volunteers, one female and one male, were included in the cohort. General conclusions and limits of the study: From day 15 to 85, contracting clones showed balanced CD4/CD8 phenotypes, whereas a second wave of clones that expanded from day 15 to 37 leaned towards CD4+. Some responding clones were detected in pre-infection memory, suggesting pre-existing cross-reactive memory T cells joined the SARS-CoV-2 response. Only two mild cases were covered in the study, and larger cohorts including severe cases with pre-infection samples were considered necessary. Contracting CD4+ clones were found mainly in CM and EM memory subsets, while CD8+ clones were enriched in EMRA. Whether the second-wave clones peaking on day 37 were SARS-CoV-2 specific was not confirmed.

Sequenced on an Illumina NovaSeq 6000. cDNA libraries for TCRalpha and TCRbeta were prepared by 5'RACE using constant-segment primers, with sample barcodes and unique molecular identifiers added. Trizol reagent was used to extract RNA from every sample. Library amplification was performed in two PCR steps, and a second sample barcode and Illumina TruSeq adapters were introduced in the second step. Sequencing of libraries was performed on an Illumina NovaSeq with 2 x 150 bp paired-end reads. As for the original processing: The reads were demultiplexed and collapsed into UMI-guided consensus sequences using migec v1.2.7. With mixcr v2.1.11, UMI consensuses were aligned to TRA and TRB V and J templates and assembled into clonotypes. A clonotype was counted as expanded or contracted only when both edgeR and NoisET called the clonotype significant, with the noise models trained on biological replicates. For edgeR calls, the cutoffs were a false discovery rate-adjusted p below 0.01 and a log2 fold-change threshold of 1. PCA with hierarchical clustering of max-normalized trajectories of the 1000 most abundant clonotypes was used as exploratory dynamics analysis. Separately sequenced CD4+ and CD8+ repertoires were used to assign a CD4 or CD8 phenotype to each responding clone. The public reads were reanalyzed by TCRdb: fastp trimming at Q25, MiXCR alignment, in-frame beta chains only. Each CDR3 protein appears once, grouped with its most common genes and DNA. TCRdb assigned the V and J calls; the authors' analysis was not used. This sample comprises around 320,000 distinct CDR3 sequences, roughly an eighth of them detected only once. The top ten constitute over 20% of the sample.

PBMCs were isolated by Ficoll-Paque density gradient centrifugation. Trimming removed 0 bases from V and 3 bases from J, leaving 6 bases between the germline ends. As encoded in the germline V gene, CDR1 is SGDLS while CDR2 is YYNGEE. CDR3 length: 13 amino acids, cysteine to phenylalanine. The sequence is cut down to CDR3 DNA, 39 bases in frame from base 1. Recombination joined TRBV9 with TRBJ1-1, with the D gene call left open. The TCR comes from a man younger than 30 who had mild COVID-19 (a few samples of this study predate the infection). The sample titles of this study are shuffled in the database, so cell type and time point are left out; the donor was told from shared clones. The sample taken for sequencing was PBMCs or a T cell subset sorted from them (not recorded which). The DNA reads TGTGCCAGCAGCGTAGGCGTAGACACTGAAGCTTTCTTT. Translated, this gives CASSVGVDTEAFF.